This TCR beta chain was obtained from a study of blood T cell repertoires in COVID-19. Background on the study: There were acute and convalescent COVID-19 samples, and they came from the United States, Italy and Spain. PBMCs, B-cell-depleted T cells, or T cells provided the cDNA or gDNA that made up the material.

This clone was observed a handful of times. CDR3 length: 12 residues. CDR1 is SQVTM and CDR2 is ANQGSEA in the germline V gene. The V end was cut by 7 bases, the J end by 1 base, with 11 bases between. In the original processing: Estimated nucleated cell counts came from reference gene primer amplification. Generated by immunoSEQ multiplex PCR, the TCRdb table keeps only in-frame clones and is missing some. V and J calls and clone size come straight from that table; D and trimming were deduced from the DNA. The sample yields 77,000 or so clones, over 60% seen once. The receptor comes from an elderly woman with active or convalescent COVID-19. This chain joins TRBV29-1 and TRBJ2-7; maybe TRBD2 (6 bases). Sequencing used peripheral blood. The CDR3: CSAAGLSYEQYF. For the CDR3, the DNA is TGCAGCGCAGCAGGACTATCCTACGAGCAGTACTTC.